These 31 T cell receptor beta chains came from one sample sequenced in a study of T cell responses to AZD1222 COVID-19 vaccine. TCRdb keeps only in-frame clones here, not all; method: immunoSEQ multiplex PCR. The sample shows 100,000 to 120,000 clones, 88% of them seen only once. Sequencing was performed on peripheral blood, taken on day 0 of AZD1222 vaccination. Receptor source: an adult in good health.

V usage is TRBV2 and J usage is TRBJ2-5, with D tentatively TRBD2 (6 bases). Per the germline V gene, CDR1 is SNHLY and CDR2 is FYNNEI. The CDR3 covers 11 residues. V lost 8 bases and J 5 bases, leaving 9 bases between the germline ends. The CDR3: CASGTQETQYF. DNA of the CDR3: TGTGCCAGCGGGACTCAGGAGACCCAGTACTTC.

The V gene is TRBV30, the J gene TRBJ1-2; D gene uncertain. With 3 bases removed from V and 4 bases from J, the gap between germline ends came to 12 bases. The CDR3 runs 13 residues. From germline, CDR1 is GTSNPN and CDR2 SVGIG (reference sequence). The chain's CDR3 is CAWREPPGYGYTF. The CDR3 DNA reads as TGTGCCTGGAGAGAACCCCCAGGCTATGGCTACACCTTC. The variable domain in full, completed from reference TRBV30 and TRBJ1-2, reads SQTIHQWPATLVQPVGSPLSLECTVEGTSNPNLYWYRQAAGRGLQLLFYSVGIGQISSEVPQNLSASRPQDRQFILSSKKLLLSDSGFYLCAWREPPGYGYTFGSGTRLTVV.

The chain couples TRBV6-2 or TRBV6-3 to TRBJ1-3; D not resolved. V lost 3 bases and J 2 bases, leaving 11 bases between the germline ends. The CDR3 covers 15 residues. CDR1 is MNHEY and CDR2 is SVGEGT in the germline V gene. CDR3 protein: CASSYNVAAGNTIYF. The CDR3 DNA sequence: TGTGCCAGCAGTTATAACGTCGCAGCTGGAAACACCATATATTTT.

The chain carries TRBV30 and TRBJ1-4; TRBD1 might be the D (5 bases). The CDR3 is made up of 14 amino acids. In germline, CDR1 is GTSNPN, CDR2 SVGIG (reference sequence). Trimming shortened V by 3 bases and J by 10 bases, and 18 bases separated the two germline ends. The DNA of the CDR3 is TGTGCCTGGAGGGAAGACAGCCGGAGTACAAAACTGTTTTTT. Its translation: CAWREDSRSTKLFF.

This chain uses TRBV9 with TRBJ1-1, with D tentatively TRBD1 (5 bases). This CDR3 is built from 13 residues. Trimming took 3 bases from V and 3 from J, leaving 9 bases between them. In germline, CDR1 is SGDLS, CDR2 YYNGEE. The CDR3 DNA reads as TGTGCCAGCAGCGGACTAGGGGACACTGAAGCTTTCTTT. Amino acids: CASSGLGDTEAFF.

V usage is TRBV2 and J usage is TRBJ2-7; D assignment may be TRBD1 or TRBD2 (6 bases each). The CDR3 covers 14 residues. In germline, CDR1 is SNHLY, CDR2 FYNNEI. Deletions cut 7 bases from V and 2 bases from J, with 15 bases between. The CDR3 reads CASIDTGRTYEQYF. The CDR3 DNA is TGTGCCAGCATCGACACAGGGAGGACCTACGAGCAGTACTTC.

The genes are TRBV6-1 and TRBJ2-2; D gene uncertain. This CDR3 contains 17 residues. Germline CDR1 reads MNHNS; CDR2 reads SASEGT. V lost 2 bases and J lost 5, with 18 bases in between. DNA for the CDR3: TGTGCCAGCAGTGAATCCCACAGCGTATTAGGGACCGGGGAGCTGTTTTTT. Translation gives CASSESHSVLGTGELFF.

The genes are TRBV5-6 and TRBJ1-5; D remains unclear. Germline CDR1 and CDR2: SGHDT and YYEEEE. V lost 0 bases, J lost 6 bases, and 4 bases lay in between. The CDR3 contains 12 residues. This chain's CDR3 is CASSLGSQPQHF. For the CDR3, the DNA is TGTGCCAGCAGCTTGGGCAGTCAGCCCCAGCATTTT.

The CDR3 DNA reads TGCGCCAGCAGCCGCCGGCTGAGCGGGGATTACAATGAGCAGTTCTTC. It encodes CASSRRLSGDYNEQFF. The V gene is TRBV5-1, the J gene TRBJ2-1, with 7 bases matching TRBD2. From germline, CDR1 is SGHRS and CDR2 YFSETQ. After removal of 4 bases from V and 4 bases from J, the junction contained 11 bases not matched to a gene. This CDR3 contains 16 residues.

This clone is a singleton in its sample. The rearrangement links TRBV19 to TRBJ2-3; TRBD1 or TRBD2 may be the D gene (6 bases each). CDR3 size: 14 residues. Trimming removed 7 bases at V and 6 bases at J, with 17 bases between. CDR1 and CDR2 (germline): LNHDA, SQIVND (reference sequence). The CDR3 nucleotides are TGTGCCAGTAAAGGGGGGAGACTTTTGGATACGCAGTATTTT. This codes for CASKGGRLLDTQYF.

This chain connects TRBV11-2 to TRBJ1-3; possibly TRBD1 for D (5 bases). This CDR3 region has 16 residues. Germline loops: CDR1 SGHAT, CDR2 FQNNGV. The ends were cut back, 5 bases at V and 3 bases at J, with 17 bases in the middle. Here the CDR3 reads CASSPHRQGIGNTIYF. In DNA form, the CDR3 reads TGTGCCAGCAGCCCCCACCGGCAGGGCATTGGAAACACCATATATTTT.

V gene TRBV5-1 combines with J gene TRBJ2-2; 7 nucleotides line up with TRBD1. V dropped 4 bases and J dropped 5; count of bases not matched to a gene: 8. CDR3 size: 15 residues. Per germline, CDR1 SGHRS and CDR2 YFSETQ. CDR3 residues: CASSLVTGTTGELFF. The CDR3 DNA follows: TGCGCCAGCAGCCTAGTGACAGGGACAACCGGGGAGCTGTTTTTT.

This rearrangement joins TRBV6-5 to TRBJ2-2; 7 bases are shared with TRBD2. The CDR3 is 16 amino acids. Germline loops: CDR1 MNHEY, CDR2 SVGAGI. V lost 2 bases, J lost 2 bases, and 5 bases stayed unmatched. DNA for the CDR3: TGTGCCAGCAGTTACGAAGCGGGGCTAAACACCGGGGAGCTGTTTTTT. Amino acids: CASSYEAGLNTGELFF.

The chain joins TRBV4-1 to TRBJ1-3; 10 positions match TRBD1. This CDR3 contains 18 residues. The junction had 12 bases not matched to a gene; V was cut back by 5 bases and J by 2 bases. Germline CDR1 is MGHRA and CDR2 is YSYEKL. CDR3 in amino acids: CASSFPARTGGPGNTIYF. CDR3 coding DNA: TGCGCCAGCAGCTTCCCAGCCCGGACAGGGGGACCTGGAAACACCATATATTTT.

The chain links TRBV30 to TRBJ2-2, with 10 nucleotides matching TRBD2. The V segment lost 1 base and the J segment 9 bases; nucleotides outside the gene matches: 26. The CDR3 covers 21 residues. Germline-derived CDR1 and CDR2 are GTSNPN and SVGIG (reference sequence). The CDR3 DNA sequence: TGTGCCTGGAGTGCCCGGCGGGGGGGAGGGACTAGCGACAAACCGTGGAGGGAGCTGTTTTTT. This codes for CAWSARRGGGTSDKPWRELFF.

This chain connects TRBV3-1 (or the pseudogene TRBV3-2) to TRBJ2-1, with D maybe TRBD2 (5 bases). Germline CDR1 and CDR2: LGHDT and YNNKEL (reference sequence). V dropped 4 bases and J dropped 3 bases, with 10 bases sitting between them. CDR3 length: 14 amino acids. The CDR3 reads CASSPRESYNEQFF. CDR3 DNA: TGTGCCAGCAGCCCCCGGGAAAGCTACAATGAGCAGTTCTTC.

This clone has just one count. J is TRBJ2-1 and V is TRBV19; D not certain. The CDR3 totals 11 residues. V dropped 6 bases and J dropped 5 bases, with 5 bases sitting between them. The germline CDR1 and CDR2 sequences are LNHDA and SQIVND (reference sequence). The chain's CDR3 is CASRGNNEQFF. The CDR3 DNA reads as TGTGCCAGTAGAGGAAACAATGAGCAGTTCTTC.

The chain is built from TRBV20-1 and TRBJ2-2; TRBD1 is a possible D gene (6 bases). Germline-derived CDR1 and CDR2 are DFQATT and SNEGSKA (reference sequence). This CDR3 spans 13 amino acids. V shed 3 bases and J shed 3 bases, with 8 bases lying between them. CDR3: CSASTGHTGELFF. For the CDR3, the DNA is TGCAGTGCTAGTACAGGGCACACCGGGGAGCTGTTTTTT.

The chain joins TRBV6-1 to TRBJ1-4; D ambiguous. Germline CDR1 reads MNHNS; CDR2 reads SASEGT. This CDR3 has 14 amino acids. Trimming left V 2 bases short and J 8 bases short, with 12 bases between. CDR3 coding DNA: TGTGCCAGCAGTGAACCGGGGTCGGGAGAAAAACTGTTTTTT. Protein: CASSEPGSGEKLFF.

The chain combines TRBV10-2 with TRBJ2-2; TRBD2 agrees at 10 bases. Germline-derived CDR1 and CDR2 are WSHSY and SAAADI. This CDR3 is 17 amino acids long. With 4 bases clipped from V and 1 base from J, the junction kept 6 bases outside the gene matches. In DNA form, the CDR3 reads TGCGCCAGCAGTGGGTCTAGCGGGAGCCTGAACACCGGGGAGCTGTTTTTT. Its protein is CASSGSSGSLNTGELFF.

The chain carries TRBV7-6 and TRBJ2-7; 13 bases line up with TRBD2. CDR1 is SGHVS, CDR2 FNYEAQ, per germline. The CDR3 is made up of 14 amino acids. V was clipped by 5 bases and J by 9 bases; unmatched bases: 7. The chain's CDR3 is CASSPGTSGNWQYF. The CDR3 DNA is TGTGCCAGCAGCCCCGGGACTAGCGGGAACTGGCAGTACTTC.

The chain is built from TRBV19 and TRBJ1-4; 7 nucleotides agree with TRBD1. V dropped 3 bases and J dropped 8; count of bases not matched to a gene: 9. The CDR3 consists of 15 residues. CDR1 LNHDA and CDR2 SQIVND come from the germline V gene (reference sequence). Written as DNA, the CDR3 is TGTGCCAGTAGTATGCCGCGACAGGGAGAAGAAAAACTGTTTTTT. Protein sequence: CASSMPRQGEEKLFF.

The CDR3 here is CASSYASQTGEQYF. The DNA for the CDR3 is TGTGCCAGCAGTTACGCTAGCCAAACGGGCGAGCAGTACTTC. This chain joins TRBV6-5 and TRBJ2-7; possible D gene TRBD2, 5 bases. The V gene lost 2 bases and the J gene lost 6 bases, with 14 bases spanning the gap. The length of the CDR3 is 14 residues. The germline gives CDR1 MNHEY, CDR2 SVGAGI.

This chain connects TRBV9 to TRBJ1-6; D not certain. CDR1 is SGDLS and CDR2 is YYNGEE in the germline V gene. V lost 2 bases, J lost 5 bases, and 5 bases lay in between. The CDR3 totals 13 residues. The CDR3 DNA sequence: TGTGCCAGCAGCGTGACGGATAATTCACCCCTCCACTTT. Protein sequence: CASSVTDNSPLHF.

The chain has TRBV3-1 (or the pseudogene TRBV3-2) and TRBJ2-7, with 8 bases matching TRBD1. The CDR3 extends over 15 amino acids. From germline, CDR1 is LGHDT and CDR2 YNNKEL (reference sequence). After removal of 5 bases from V and 6 bases from J, the junction contained 12 bases not matched to a gene. The CDR3 sequence is CASSYTRGLRGEQYF. CDR3 bases: TGTGCCAGCAGCTATACCAGGGGGCTCCGTGGCGAGCAGTACTTC.

The chain has TRBV19 and TRBJ1-1; D gene unclear. V dropped 3 bases and J dropped 2 bases, with 7 bases sitting between them. Germline V gene lookup returns CDR1 LNHDA and CDR2 SQIVND (reference sequence). This CDR3 comprises 13 residues. CDR3 sequence reads: CASSMGTNTEAFF. In nucleotides, the CDR3 is TGTGCCAGTAGTATGGGAACCAACACTGAAGCTTTCTTT. Looking up the rest from reference TRBV19 and TRBJ1-1 gives the full variable domain: DGGITQSPKYLFRKEGQNVTLSCEQNLNHDAMYWYRQDPGQGLRLIYYSQIVNDFQKGDIAEGYSVSREKKESFPLTVTSAQKNPTAFYLCASSMGTNTEAFFGQGTRLTVV.

This clone has only a few counts. The chain uses TRBV24-1 and TRBJ2-5; D is possibly TRBD2 (6 bases). V lost 1 base to trimming and J lost 5 bases, with 10 bases between them. The germline CDR1 and CDR2 sequences are KGHDR and SFDVKD. The CDR3 is made up of 14 amino acids. This CDR3 reads CATSDFAGTETQYF. The DNA of the CDR3 is TGTGCCACCAGTGATTTTGCGGGGACCGAGACCCAGTACTTC.

V and J are TRBV11-2 and TRBJ2-1; tentative D call: TRBD2 (6 bases). The germline V gene has CDR1 SGHAT and CDR2 FQNNGV. The CDR3 has 13 amino acids. The ends were cut back, 1 base at V and 7 bases at J, with 8 bases in the middle. The CDR3 protein is CASSLGLGNEQFF. The CDR3, as DNA: TGTGCCAGCAGCTTAGGACTAGGGAATGAGCAGTTCTTC.

The genes are TRBV4-2 and TRBJ1-4, with D perhaps matching TRBD1 (6 bases). V dropped 1 base and J dropped 0 bases, with 9 bases sitting between them. CDR1 and CDR2 (germline): LGHNA, YNFKEQ. The CDR3 sequence is 16 residues long. The CDR3 region has the DNA TGTGCCAGCAGCCAAGGAGGGGGGGCAACTAATGAAAAACTGTTTTTT. This codes for CASSQGGGATNEKLFF.

This sequence joins TRBV18 and TRBJ1-2; D unclear. Germline CDR1 KGHSH, CDR2 LQKENI. The germline V and J ends were trimmed by 5 bases and 6 bases, with 13 bases remaining between them. The CDR3 loop spans 13 amino acids. CDR3 bases: TGTGCCAGCTCATCACTAGAACGACATGGCTACACCTTC. It encodes CASSSLERHGYTF. Supplemented by reference TRBV18 and TRBJ1-2, the full variable domain reads NAGVMQNPRHLVRRRGQEARLRCSPMKGHSHVYWYRQLPEEGLKFMVYLQKENIIDESGMPKERFSAEFPKEGPSILRIQQVVRGDSAAYFCASSSLERHGYTFGSGTRLTVV.

The DNA of the CDR3 is TGTGCCAGCAGTGACAGGGTCTATGGCTACACCTTC. It specifies CASSDRVYGYTF. This chain uses TRBV6-1 with TRBJ1-2; perhaps TRBD1 as D (5 bases). V dropped 3 bases and J dropped 4 bases, with 6 bases sitting between them. The germline gives CDR1 MNHNS, CDR2 SASEGT. There are 12 residues in the CDR3.